The clone carrying this T cell receptor beta chain was counted between two and nine times. The antigen is not known. The sample is drawn from a study of blood T cells in healthy people across ages. Study background: Template switching picked up about one barcoded beta molecule for each two T cells. Findings and limits, study-wide: Diversity figures based on one million T cells were deemed too low.

Primed by a sample-barcoded 5' primer and a J-beta primer mix, a second PCR proceeded for 7 to 11 cycles. Via MiXCR, TCRdb re-called the 5' RACE reads, giving one row per CDR3 protein. The sample records a few hundred thousand distinct CDR3 sequences, approximately 51% being singletons. The CDR3 contains 12 residues. Deletions cut 6 bases from V and 4 bases from J, with 9 bases between. Germline-derived CDR1 and CDR2 are MNHEY and SMNVEV (reference sequence). Ranging in age from about 6 to 90, the donors were healthy Caucasian individuals from Russia. The authors isolated at least 6.5 million PBMCs per sample.

Material for sequencing was blood. The TCR was taken from a man aged 55-75 years in good health. V is TRBV27 and J is TRBJ2-5; D is unclear. Written as DNA, the CDR3 is TGTGCCAGCAGAGCCAGAGGAGAGACCCAGTACTTC. It encodes CASRARGETQYF.